One and the same sample provided the 21 T cell receptor beta chains below, sequenced in a study of tumor-infiltrating lymphocytes in primary liver carcinoma. The investigators made TCR beta cDNA from about 0.45 ug total RNA, using a constant-region primer. Three nested multiplex PCR rounds, a slightly modified ARM-PCR, produced the libraries for TCR beta. TRBV1-TRBV30 forward primers paired with a C-beta reverse primer were used in the first two PCR rounds, which ran about 11 cycles each. TCRdb re-called the multiplex PCR reads with MiXCR, one entry per CDR3 protein. The sample carries 320,000 or so distinct CDR3 sequences, about 60% recorded once. Unsorted whole blood yielded blood RNA, and germline DNA was extracted as well. The material sequenced was peripheral blood. The receptors come from a man aged 40-50 years with primary liver carcinoma and hepatitis B virus infection.

A word on this clonotype: At one end the junction does not follow the germline gene, possibly because of a read error. The J gene is TRBJ1-1, the V gene TRBV7-8; TRBD1 might be the D (5 bases). The CDR3 sequence is 14 residues long. CDR1 SGHVS and CDR2 FQNEAQ come from the germline V gene. The CDR3 DNA reads as TGTGACAGCAGCCTAGCGGGGGTGAACACTGAAGCTTTCTTT. Its protein is CDSSLAGVNTEAFF.

The gene calls are TRBV11-2 and TRBJ2-7; D is unclear. Germline-derived CDR1 and CDR2 are SGHAT and FQNNGV. The CDR3 has 14 amino acids. Trimming stripped 0 bases from V and 3 bases from J, with 9 bases between. The CDR3 sequence is CASSLDGVYYEQYF. Here the CDR3 DNA reads TGTGCCAGCAGCTTAGATGGTGTTTACTACGAGCAGTACTTC.

This clonotype was picked up many times. The chain combines TRBV4-2 with TRBJ2-1; D unclear. The CDR3 is 14 residues long. Germline values: CDR1 LGHNA, CDR2 YNFKEQ. The V and J ends lost 0 bases and 15 bases respectively, with 18 bases between them. The CDR3 sequence: CASSQDRGWGVPFF. The CDR3 DNA reads as TGTGCCAGCAGCCAAGATCGTGGCTGGGGTGTGCCGTTCTTC.

Worth noting for this clonotype: Likely a read error: the CDR3 ends without its conserved phenylalanine or tryptophan. The chain uses TRBV11-3 and TRBJ1-5, with D uncertain. Germline CDR1 reads SGHNT; CDR2 reads YENEEA. The CDR3 extends over 11 amino acids. The CDR3 here is CASSRNQHQHL. DNA of the CDR3: TGTGCCAGCAGTCGCAATCAGCACCAGCATCTT.

To note about this clonotype: A junction boundary mismatches the germline segment, possibly from a read error. The rearrangement links TRBV6-2 or TRBV6-3 to TRBJ2-1; 15 bases are a match to TRBD2. This CDR3 region has 18 residues. The germline V gene encodes CDR1 MNHEY and CDR2 SVGEGT. The CDR3 here is CARSYPGTSGRRYNEQFF. As DNA, the CDR3 is TGTGCCAGAAGTTACCCAGGGACTAGCGGGAGGAGGTATAATGAGCAGTTCTTC.

This clonotype has a count of ten or more. This chain joins TRBV4-1 and TRBJ2-6, with TRBD1 matching 10 bases. J gave up 1 base and V 0 bases, and 0 bases lay outside the gene matches. The CDR3 has 17 amino acids. Germline lookup yields CDR1 MGHRA and CDR2 YSYEKL. DNA for the CDR3: TGCGCCAGCAGCCAAGAGGGACAGGGGTCTGGGGCCAACGTCCTGACTTTC. It is translated as CASSQEGQGSGANVLTF.

With regard to this clonotype: This clone may be a read error of a much larger clone one base away. The chain carries TRBV6-1 and TRBJ1-1; 7 bases match TRBD1. After removal of 7 bases from V and 1 base from J, the junction contained 3 bases not matched to a gene. Germline V CDR1 and CDR2: MNHNS, SASEGT. The CDR3 runs 13 residues. The CDR3 loop is CASNTGANTEAFF. The CDR3 DNA follows: TGTGCCAGCAATACAGGGGCGAACACTGAAGCTTTCTTT.

V usage is TRBV6-5 and J usage is TRBJ1-1, with D uncertain. Germline CDR1 reads MNHEY; CDR2 reads SVGAGI. This CDR3 has 15 residues. Between the trimmed V and J ends, which lost 6 bases and 0 bases, there was a span of 14 bases. The DNA for the CDR3 is TGTGCCAGCAGGCCTATCATAGTCGTGAACACTGAAGCTTTCTTT. It codes for CASRPIIVVNTEAFF.

This clonotype has a count of ten or more. The chain links TRBV6-2 or TRBV6-3 to TRBJ1-1; possibly TRBD1 for D (6 bases). The CDR3 runs to 14 residues. Germline CDR1 MNHEY, CDR2 SVGEGT. The V end lost 9 bases, the J end lost 0 bases, and 14 bases lay between the germline ends. The CDR3 nucleotides are TGTGCCAGTCGGCGAGGGGGGATGAACACTGAAGCTTTCTTT. This encodes CASRRGGMNTEAFF.

As to this clonotype: Because it lacks the conserved phenylalanine or tryptophan at the end, this CDR3 is likely a read error. This sequence joins TRBV11-1 and TRBJ2-3; D is unresolved. Germline values: CDR1 SGHAT, CDR2 FQDESV (reference sequence). The V gene lost 3 bases and the J gene lost 0 bases, with 4 bases spanning the gap. The CDR3 totals 13 residues. The CDR3 spells CASSLESTDTQYS. The CDR3, as DNA: TGTGCCAGCAGCTTGGAGAGCACAGATACGCAGTATTCT.

The V gene is TRBV11-1, the J gene TRBJ2-3; D possibly corresponds to TRBD2 (6 bases). There are 13 residues in the CDR3. In germline, CDR1 is SGHAT, CDR2 FQDESV (reference sequence). Deletions cut 8 bases from V and 3 bases from J, with 12 bases between. This CDR3 is CASGTQNTDTQYF. The DNA of the CDR3 is TGTGCCAGCGGGACTCAGAATACAGATACGCAGTATTTT.

The V call is TRBV6-5, the J call TRBJ1-6, with D tentatively TRBD1 (5 bases). The germline gives CDR1 MNHEY, CDR2 SVGAGI. The V gene lost 7 bases and the J gene lost 9 bases, with 16 bases spanning the gap. This CDR3 comprises 14 residues. CDR3 nucleotides: TGTGCCAGCACTTCATCAGGGATGGTTTCACCCCTCCACTTT. Its translation is CASTSSGMVSPLHF.

Only one count was recorded for this clonotype. Likely a read error: the CDR3 ends without its conserved phenylalanine or tryptophan. The chain has TRBV10-3 and TRBJ1-2, with 9 bases matching TRBD1. The CDR3 runs 15 residues. V lost 3 bases to trimming and J lost 7 bases; unmatched junction nucleotides: 9. Germline-derived CDR1 and CDR2 are ENHRY and SYGVKD. The chain's CDR3 is CAISDLRDRESGYTI. The CDR3 nucleotides are TGTGCCATCAGTGATCTCCGGGACAGGGAGTCTGGCTACACCATA.

This chain uses TRBV30 with TRBJ1-1; TRBD1 agrees at 7 bases. V shed 4 bases and J 8 bases; nucleotides not matched to a gene: 4. Germline CDR1 reads GTSNPN; CDR2 reads SVGIG (reference sequence). This CDR3 is built from 11 residues. The CDR3 DNA reads TGTGCCTGGATCAGGGGGACCGAAGCTTTCTTT. Its translation is CAWIRGTEAFF.

The genes are TRBV7-9 and TRBJ1-3; D is uncertain. Between the trimmed V and J ends, which lost 5 bases and 5 bases, there was a span of 13 bases. Germline values: CDR1 SEHNR, CDR2 FQNEAQ (reference sequence). The CDR3 is made up of 14 amino acids. As DNA, the CDR3 is TGTGCCAGCAGCCTCGGGGAGGGAAGAAACACCATATATTTT. Translated: CASSLGEGRNTIYF.

On this clonotype itself: Possible read error: a much larger clone is one base away. V is TRBV4-1 and J is TRBJ1-2; D is unclear. From germline, CDR1 is MGHRA and CDR2 YSYEKL. The CDR3 totals 13 residues. The CDR3 region is CASSQGSSYGYNF. The CDR3 DNA is TGCGCCAGCAGCCAAGGCTCGTCCTATGGCTACAACTTC.

This clonotype was recorded at least ten times. CDR3 nucleotide sequence: TGTGCCAGCAGCTTCGGGGGATACTACGAGCAGTACTTC. It is translated as CASSFGGYYEQYF. The gene calls are TRBV5-4 and TRBJ2-7; weak D call: TRBD2 (6 bases). The V and J ends lost 2 bases and 3 bases respectively, with 9 bases between them. This CDR3 spans 13 amino acids. Germline V gives CDR1 SGHNT, CDR2 YYREEE (reference sequence).

As concerns this clonotype: Being one base from a much bigger clone, this may be a read error. The conserved closing phenylalanine or tryptophan is absent in this CDR3, likely reflecting a read error. The chain uses TRBV6-1 and TRBJ2-7, with unresolved D. The germline V gene encodes CDR1 MNHNS and CDR2 SASEGT. The V end lost 2 bases, the J end lost 4 bases, and 3 bases lay between the germline ends. The CDR3 covers 11 residues. CDR3 sequence (DNA): TGTGCCAGCAGTGAACAGTACGAGCAGTACTCC. Translating it yields CASSEQYEQYS.

This clonotype was seen many times. The J gene is TRBJ2-7, the V gene TRBV4-3; D may be TRBD1 (6 bases). The CDR3 length is 15 residues. Germline V gene sequence: CDR1 LGHNA, CDR2 YSLEER. Trimming cost V 0 bases and J 3 bases, with 12 bases left between them. CDR3 bases: TGCGCCAGCAGCCAAGATCGAGTAGGGGGCTACGAGCAGTACTTC. As protein: CASSQDRVGGYEQYF.

Remarks on this clonotype: This may stem from a read error, because a much larger clone lies one nucleotide away. The chain joins TRBV4-3 to TRBJ1-3; D unresolved. Per the germline V gene, CDR1 is LGHNA and CDR2 is YSLEER. V was trimmed by 0 bases and J by 2 bases, leaving 17 bases between them. The CDR3 covers 18 residues. For the CDR3, the DNA is TGCGCCAGCAGCCAAGAATTATCTCTTCTTTTTACTGGAAACACCATATATTTT. Protein: CASSQELSLLFTGNTIYF.

This clonotype was seen once. The CDR3 here is CASKVSGSHSQHF. The CDR3 coding sequence is TGTGCCAGCAAAGTATCAGGGTCTCATTCCCAGCATTTT. The V and J genes are TRBV6-1 and TRBJ1-5; a weak D match, TRBD1 (5 bases). Trimming stripped 7 bases from V and 11 bases from J, with 18 bases between. The germline V gene encodes CDR1 MNHNS and CDR2 SASEGT. The CDR3 totals 13 residues.